This T cell receptor beta chain was identified during a study of cytomegalovirus exposure and HLA in healthy donors (dated by TCRdb to 2016 to 2017). Study-level background: An earlier analysis of a few hundred of the donors reported about 280 Gb of sequence data and around 100 million unique TCR beta sequences obtained from roughly 180 million T cells. About 300 gigabases of sequencing data and 78 million or so unique TCR sequences were included in an early release covering around 650 HLA-typed donors. Of the 350 to 450 genotyped donors, 75% to 85% were placed in the genetic ancestry cluster associated with self-reported Caucasian donors. The study aimed to test whether cataloging public T cell receptors could reveal signatures of past pathogen exposure. The study used immunosequencing to profile the T cell repertoires of 666 subjects and linked those repertoires to cytomegalovirus serostatus. A separate validation cohort of approximately 130 different subjects was used in addition to the 666-subject first cohort. To predict cytomegalovirus infection status, the study brought together high-throughput TCR immunosequencing, statistical association of individual TCRs with disease status, and machine learning. A later analysis re-examined previously published TCR beta repertoires from several hundred donors and added high-resolution HLA genotyping to investigate patterns of TCR occurrence. Rather than drawing on any new phenotypic data, the later analysis identified candidate immune exposures from TCR beta sequences and the way those sequences occurred across donors. In an earlier analysis of 587 of the donors, high-throughput TCR beta sequencing was used to judge whether each TCR beta V gene segment behaved as functional or pseudogenic. Donor age, sex, ethnicity and CMV serostatus were collected together with the repertoire data. Genome-wide SNP genotypes for about three fifths of the roughly 670 donors were used in a later genetic analysis, which treated that subset as a discovery cohort. Every discovery cohort repertoire had been produced on one sequencing platform. Class I and class II HLA loci were covered by the typing at four-digit resolution. Typing coverage varied by locus: roughly 620-630 donors for A, B, C, DRB1 and DQB1; more than 500 for DQA1; more than 600 for DPA1; roughly 450 for DPB1. A handful of DR-DQ haplotypes were handled as single units for association and clustering because linkage in the cohort was strong. On average, roughly 250,000 unique TCR beta nucleotide sequences were sequenced per donor among a few hundred genotyped donors of the cohort, with about 19% of those sequences being non-productive. Results and caveats for the whole study, not just this receptor: CMV serostatus was the only immune exposure information available for the cohort. Only TCR beta chains were sequenced in this cohort, and the absence of alpha or paired-chain data limited detectable features. Presence/absence analyses assumed roughly uniform sequencing depth across donors, an assumption that may not hold. At a false discovery rate of 0.05, a later analysis linked roughly 17,000 TCR beta sequences to specific HLA alleles. In a later analysis, HLA-associated TCR beta chains showed more clonal expansion and lower generation probabilities than non-associated chains that were equally common. Linkage disequilibrium might explain the correlated functional status among segregating V segments, but an unknown experimental factor could not be excluded. In a later analysis, TCR association rates were found to vary across HLA loci, with the most associated TCRs seen for DRB1 alleles and the fewest for HLA-C alleles. Because counts were too low, more than 15 rarely observed V segments, including chromosome 9 orphons, were left out of the earlier analysis of 587 of the donors. Across donors, most TCR sequences were observed very rarely, whereas some public TCRs were present in many individuals. The study gave a list of 150 to 200 TCR beta chains associated with cytomegalovirus. An association between a missense DCLRE1C variant and V-gene and J-gene trimming of TCR beta chains was found in a later genetic analysis and replicated in an independent cohort. Several of the top co-occurrence clusters appeared to be linked to parvovirus B19, influenza, CMV and Epstein-Barr virus, according to a later analysis. A group of highly shared sequence variants was considered likely to be a technical artifact of the sequencing pipeline. In a later genetic analysis, fewer N-insertions in productive TCRs were reported among donors in an Asian-associated ancestry cluster than the roughly 710-donor mean. In an earlier analysis of 587 of the donors, most TCR beta V segments were observed in productive rearrangements about 87% or about 30% of the time, broadly matching IMGT annotations. Some IMGT-functional V segments, including TRBV6-2 and TRBV6-3, could not be told apart with the 87-base-pair reads, so those segments were excluded. Because HLA typing was missing for some donors at each locus, association tests included only the typed subset. A later analysis found that most CMV-associated TCR beta chains appeared HLA-restricted, with HLA associations seemingly driven largely by CMV exposure. The authors suggested that the approach could potentially be extended to other disease states and immunological phenotypes. The classifier was reported to diagnose cytomegalovirus status with high specificity and sensitivity in both the original cohort and the validation cohort. A further reported finding was that TCR beta sequences accurately predicted the HLA-A and HLA-B alleles for most subjects in the first cohort. Three of the identified cytomegalovirus-associated TCR beta chains were confirmed in vitro to be specific for cytomegalovirus antigens. Assigning TCR associations to individual alleles was difficult when HLA alleles, especially DR and DQ, strongly co-occurred.

In the case of this clone: Its antigen is unknown. The input lacks base qualities; no much larger clone sits a single base away.

Library construction relied on the immunoSEQ multiplex PCR assay. For the multiplex PCR, a mixture combining 60 forward primers for TCR Vbeta segments and 13 reverse primers for TCR Jbeta segments was used. The CDR3 region of rearranged TCR beta genes was amplified from genomic DNA by a multiplex PCR assay. Amplified TCR beta libraries were sequenced as 87-base-pair reads on the Illumina HiSeq System. Turning to the authors' computational methods: A later analysis counted about 80 million unique TCR beta chains across the 650 to 700 repertoires, and some 11 million of these chains were shared by at least two donors. A nearest-neighbor algorithm error-corrected the raw reads and collapsed the reads into unique sequences, merging closely related sequences to remove PCR and sequencing errors. CDR3 sequences were aligned to IMGT reference sequences to assign V, D and J gene segments. For a sequence to be retained, at least a six-nucleotide match to both a V gene segment and a J gene segment was required. Rearrangements were called productive when the CDR3 lacked stop codons and stayed in frame with V and J; all others were non-productive. CDR3 was defined according to IMGT convention as the region running from the second conserved V-encoded cysteine to the conserved J-encoded phenylalanine. In an earlier analysis of around 540 of the donors, sequences lacking an unambiguous match to a single V gene segment were excluded. In an earlier analysis of 587 of the donors, V segments were called functional above 56.7% productive rearrangements and were called segregating when the between-donor standard deviation exceeded 5%. A statistical classification framework was developed to diagnose cytomegalovirus status using the catalog of TCR beta chain sequences. In a later analysis, TCR nucleotide sequences were compared against IMGT/GENE-DB human TR gene sequences so that V and J genes could be assigned. A later analysis assigned CDR3 sequences and most-parsimonious VDJ recombination scenarios with the TCRdist pipeline. In a later analysis, each TCR beta chain was defined by its CDR3 amino acid sequence together with its V-gene family, and reads without a unique V-gene family were excluded. As a way to deal with suspected cross-contamination and a sequencing artifact, a later analysis dropped over 550 nucleotide sequences that were highly shared and had low generation probability. A later analysis calculated a clonal expansion index for each public chain from normalized within-repertoire ranks of inferred template counts. Generation probabilities in a later analysis came from a VDJ recombination model fitted to out-of-frame rearrangements, and those results were checked against IGoR. In a later analysis, TCR-TCR, TCR-HLA and TCR-CMV co-occurrence was scored with hypergeometric tests, and a repertoire-size bias correction was applied to TCR pairs. False discovery rates were estimated in a later analysis by permuting HLA or CMV assignments 20 times. In a later analysis, co-occurring TCRs were grouped using DBSCAN, with TCRdist sequence similarity added in when clustering inside HLA-allele-positive subsets. Repertoires with fewer than 30,000 or more than 120,000 public chains were left out of co-occurrence clustering, as were several repertoires with anomalous nucleotide sharing. TCRdb limited this immuneACCESS table to in-frame rearrangements with V and J called. A share of clones is missing; checked studies link under half to unresolved V genes, and the rest is unexplained. V and J calls and clone size follow that table, whereas D and trimming were derived from the DNA. The sample table contains 150,000 to 200,000 clones; only one count was recorded for over 60% of them. In total, the top ten clones hold around 1.6% of the sample.

The cohort comprised hundreds of healthy bone marrow donors. At the time of sampling, all cohort members were nominally healthy, though unrecorded immune exposures were likely present. The donor was CMV seronegative and was included in the group of 352 seronegative cohort members. Each donor provided a peripheral blood sample, and peripheral blood mononuclear cells were used for TCR beta sequencing. Genomic DNA extraction from the blood cell samples was performed with the Qiagen DNeasy Blood Extraction Kit. V and J lose 4 bases and 7 bases, and a span of 19 bases separates them. The CDR3 spans 15 residues, from the cysteine through the phenylalanine. Only the CDR3 part of the read is kept: 45 bases, read in frame from the first base. Per the germline V gene, SGHTA is the CDR1 and FQGNSA is the CDR2.

This clonotype originated in a man between 18 and 35 years old in good health and CMV-seronegative. The sample taken for sequencing was PBMCs. The sequence is built from TRBV7-2 and TRBJ1-1; a confident D gene designation cannot be given. The bases read TGTGCCAGCAGCTCCCCTGAGGGAAGGGCGAATGAAGCTTTCTTT. Translated, it gives CASSSPEGRANEAFF.